The sequence of this TCR beta chain was determined in a study of blood T cells in healthy people across ages. Study observations and caveats: It was not possible, with unsorted PBMCs, to conclusively compare naive and antigen-experienced cells.

Together with a sample-barcoded 5' primer, a J-beta primer mix was included in a second PCR lasting roughly 6 to 12 cycles. The template-switch adaptor was a 5' adaptor with 12 random nucleotides. It tagged each cDNA molecule. TCRdb ran MiXCR on the 5' RACE reads and lists one entry per CDR3 protein. This sample has 700,000 to 1,000,000 distinct CDR3 sequences, with under 45% found just once. This CDR3 is built from 15 residues. V shed 5 bases and J shed 0 bases, with 15 bases lying between them. CDR1 and CDR2 (germline): SGDLS, YYNGEE. Of note for this clonotype: Its target is unknown.

The V and J genes are TRBV9 and TRBJ2-7; D is undetermined. Material: blood. The origin of this receptor is a man aged 60 to 69 in good health. In nucleotides, the CDR3 is TGTGCCAGCAGTGGAAGTGCATCCAGCTCCTACGAGCAGTACTTC. Protein product: CASSGSASSSYEQYF.